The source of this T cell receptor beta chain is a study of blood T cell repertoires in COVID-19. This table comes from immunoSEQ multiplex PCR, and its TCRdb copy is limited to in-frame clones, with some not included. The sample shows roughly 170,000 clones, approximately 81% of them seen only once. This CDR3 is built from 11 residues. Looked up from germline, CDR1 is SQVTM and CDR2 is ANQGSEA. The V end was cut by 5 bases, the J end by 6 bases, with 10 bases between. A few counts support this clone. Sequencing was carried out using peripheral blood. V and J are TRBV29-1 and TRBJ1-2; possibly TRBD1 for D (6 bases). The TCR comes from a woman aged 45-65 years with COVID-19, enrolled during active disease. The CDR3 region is CSVWDTNGYTF. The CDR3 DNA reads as TGCAGCGTTTGGGACACGAATGGCTACACCTTC.